What follows are 18 T cell receptor beta chains derived from one specimen sequenced in a study of blood T cells in healthy people across ages. A second roughly 6 to 12 cycle PCR used barcoded and J-beta primers. Each CDR3 protein gets one entry after TCRdb re-called the 5' RACE reads with MiXCR. This repertoire shows approximately 810,000 distinct CDR3 sequences, under 35% found once; its top ten account for approximately 15%. Sequencing was done on a sample of blood. These receptors all stem from a woman of 80 years or more in good health.

V and J are TRBV25-1 and TRBJ2-1; unclear D gene. TRBJ2-7 matches the DNA end more closely, so the J call is doubtful. CDR3 length equals 18 residues. CDR1 is MGHDK, CDR2 SYGVNS, per germline. The CDR3 loop reads CASSDGFVARASYNEQYF. The CDR3 DNA reads TGTGCCAGCAGTGACGGTTTTGTGGCACGGGCTTCCTACAATGAGCAGTACTTC.

This clonotype was counted ten times or more. This chain joins TRBV20-1 and TRBJ2-7, with no clear D. The length of the CDR3 is 11 residues. V was pared by 3 bases and J by 5 bases, with 8 bases between. Germline assignment: CDR1 DFQATT and CDR2 SNEGSKA (reference sequence). CDR3 nucleotide sequence: TGCAGTGCTAGGGAAGACCACGAGCAGTACTTC. Encoded protein: CSAREDHEQYF.

This clonotype was counted many times. The chain has TRBV7-9 and TRBJ2-1; 13 nucleotides agree with TRBD2. The V gene's germline CDR1 is SEHNR and CDR2 FQNEAQ (reference sequence). This CDR3 has 16 residues. Unmatched junction bases numbered 8, after V lost 5 bases and J lost 7 bases. In DNA form, the CDR3 reads TGTGCCAGCAGCGACCGACTAGCGGGGGGCGTGAATGAGCAGTTCTTC. Translating gives CASSDRLAGGVNEQFF. Looking up the rest from reference TRBV7-9 and TRBJ2-1 gives the full variable domain: DTGVSQNPRHKITKRGQNVTFRCDPISEHNRLYWYRQTLGQGPEFLTYFQNEAQLEKSRLLSDRFSAERPKGSFSTLEIQRTEQGDSAMYLCASSDRLAGGVNEQFFGPGTRLTVL.

This clonotype was seen at least ten times. This chain uses TRBV29-1 with TRBJ2-5; D gene uncertain. Germline CDR1 SQVTM, CDR2 ANQGSEA. The CDR3 contains 10 residues. V lost 2 bases to trimming and J lost 6 bases, with 4 bases between them. CDR3 loop: CSVEIKTQYF. CDR3 nucleotide sequence: TGCAGCGTTGAAATAAAGACCCAGTACTTC. Filled out from reference TRBV29-1 and TRBJ2-5, the complete variable domain reads SAVISQKPSRDICQRGTSLTIQCQVDSQVTMMFWYRQQPGQSLTLIATANQGSEATYESGFVIDKFPISRPNLTFSTLTVSNMSPEDSSIYLCSVEIKTQYFGPGTRLLVL.

This clonotype came up once. A read error is possible here, since a much larger clone lies one base away. The V and J genes are TRBV7-9 and TRBJ2-1; 14 nucleotides agree with TRBD2. The length of the CDR3 is 14 residues. The germline V gene has CDR1 SEHNR and CDR2 FQNEAQ (reference sequence). CDR3 in DNA: TGTGTCAGCAGCACGAGACTAGCGGGGGGGGAGCAGTTCTTC. This codes for CVSSTRLAGGEQFF.

Concerning this clonotype: The junction and the germline gene differ at one end; a read error may be behind it. The chain couples TRBV9 to TRBJ1-2; D possibly corresponds to TRBD1 (5 bases). From germline, CDR1 is SGDLS and CDR2 YYNGEE. The CDR3 runs to 15 residues. Here the CDR3 reads CASSVGDPRNYGCTF. The CDR3 DNA reads as TGTGCCAGCAGCGTGGGGGACCCCAGGAACTATGGCTGCACCTTC.

This clonotype was counted ten times or more. The chain carries TRBV7-9 and TRBJ1-2; D is unresolved. Germline V gene data show CDR1 as SEHNR and CDR2 as FQNEAQ (reference sequence). V lost 4 bases and J 8 bases, leaving 14 bases between the germline ends. This CDR3 is 13 amino acids long. The CDR3 DNA is TGTGCCAGCAGCTCGGACGGGTTAGGGGGCTACACCTTC. As protein: CASSSDGLGGYTF. The full variable domain, completed using reference TRBV7-9 and TRBJ1-2, is DTGVSQNPRHKITKRGQNVTFRCDPISEHNRLYWYRQTLGQGPEFLTYFQNEAQLEKSRLLSDRFSAERPKGSFSTLEIQRTEQGDSAMYLCASSSDGLGGYTFGSGTRLTVV.

V usage is TRBV9 and J usage is TRBJ2-3, with 10 bases that match TRBD2. Germline CDR1 is SGDLS and CDR2 is YYNGEE. Trimming cost V 7 bases and J 5 bases; bases outside gene matches: 10. CDR3 length: 15 amino acids. The CDR3 reads CASSLRGLAEDTQYF. DNA for the CDR3: TGTGCCAGCTCGTTGCGAGGACTAGCGGAAGATACGCAGTATTTT.

About this clonotype itself: A much larger clone lies one base from this, so it may be a read error. The V and J genes are TRBV5-1 and TRBJ2-6, with D perhaps given as TRBD1 or TRBD2 (5 bases each). Germline CDR1 SGHRS, CDR2 YFSETQ. The CDR3 contains 15 residues. CDR3 DNA: TGCGCCAGCAGCCCGGACGGACCCGGGGCCAACGTCCGGACTTTC. As protein: CASSPDGPGANVRTF.

The chain carries TRBV20-1 and TRBJ2-1, with 8 bases lining up with TRBD2. CDR3 length: 15 amino acids. J was trimmed by 6 bases and V by 2 bases; bases with no gene match: 9. Germline V CDR1 and CDR2: DFQATT, SNEGSKA (reference sequence). CDR3: CSARLASGSCNEQFF. DNA for the CDR3: TGCAGTGCTAGACTGGCTAGCGGGTCTTGCAATGAGCAGTTCTTC.

Remarks on this clonotype: This may stem from a read error, because a much larger clone lies one nucleotide away. The rearrangement uses TRBV20-1 and TRBJ2-3; D gene ambiguous. Germline assignment: CDR1 DFQATT and CDR2 SNEGSKA (reference sequence). Trimming stripped 3 bases from V and 2 bases from J, with 12 bases between. This CDR3 is 14 amino acids long. The CDR3 sequence: CSARRGPNTDTQYF. The DNA for the CDR3 is TGCAGTGCTAGGCGCGGACCTAACACAGATACGCAGTATTTT.

This clonotype appeared once. V and J are TRBV29-1 and TRBJ1-4; no firm D call. Germline CDR1 is SQVTM and CDR2 is ANQGSEA. Deletions cut 4 bases from V and 5 bases from J, with 11 bases between. This CDR3 contains 13 residues. CDR3 amino acids: CSVGRQRNEKLFF. The DNA of the CDR3 is TGCAGCGTTGGAAGGCAGAGAAATGAAAAACTGTTTTTT.

This clonotype occurred many times. The chain uses TRBV11-2 and TRBJ2-5, with 8 nucleotides matching TRBD2. The ends lost 0 bases at V and 5 bases at J; junction bases unmatched: 8. The CDR3 runs to 16 residues. From germline, CDR1 is SGHAT and CDR2 FQNNGV. The CDR3 coding sequence is TGTGCCAGCAGCTTAGAGGTCGCGGGGGGCCTCGAGACCCAGTACTTC. As protein: CASSLEVAGGLETQYF.

The chain carries TRBV7-2 and TRBJ1-2; TRBD1 matches at 8 bases. V lost 5 bases to trimming and J lost 4 bases; unmatched junction nucleotides: 12. Germline CDR1 SGHTA, CDR2 FQGNSA. The CDR3 contains 16 residues. CDR3 nucleotide sequence: TGTGCCAGCAGCCTACAGGGGGGAGCATTTTCCTATGGCTACACCTTC. This codes for CASSLQGGAFSYGYTF.

This clonotype occurred many times. The rearrangement links TRBV6-5 to TRBJ1-2, with unresolved D. CDR1 and CDR2 from the germline V gene are MNHEY and SVGAGI. This CDR3 spans 11 amino acids. Trimming removed 8 bases at V and 4 bases at J, with 8 bases between. The CDR3 loop reads CASGESYGYTF. DNA for the CDR3: TGTGCCAGCGGCGAGAGCTATGGCTACACCTTC.

This clonotype was seen many times. This chain uses TRBV12-3 or TRBV12-4 with TRBJ2-5; 7 bases are shared with TRBD1. Unmatched junction bases numbered 3, after V lost 5 bases and J lost 0 bases. This CDR3 spans 14 amino acids. The CDR3 bases are TGTGCCAGCAGTCCCAGGGGGAACCAAGAGACCCAGTACTTC. Translation gives CASSPRGNQETQYF.

This clonotype was observed a single time. The chain is built from TRBV6-6 and TRBJ2-1; TRBD2 matches at 7 bases. Germline V gene data show CDR1 as MNHNY and CDR2 as SVGAGI (reference sequence). The CDR3 is 15 residues long. V lost 2 bases, J lost 5 bases, and 6 bases stayed unmatched. CDR3 DNA sequence: TGTGCCAGCAGTTACCCTGGACTAGACCACAATGAGCAGTTCTTC. Its translation is CASSYPGLDHNEQFF.

The table lists this clonotype with a few counts. This sequence joins TRBV7-9 and TRBJ1-1, with D perhaps TRBD1 (6 bases). CDR3 size: 14 residues. V dropped 2 bases and J dropped 5 bases, with 12 bases sitting between them. CDR1 and CDR2 (germline): SEHNR, FQNEAQ (reference sequence). The CDR3 spells CASSLLQGRTEAFF. The DNA for the CDR3 is TGTGCCAGCAGCTTATTACAGGGCCGAACTGAAGCTTTCTTT.